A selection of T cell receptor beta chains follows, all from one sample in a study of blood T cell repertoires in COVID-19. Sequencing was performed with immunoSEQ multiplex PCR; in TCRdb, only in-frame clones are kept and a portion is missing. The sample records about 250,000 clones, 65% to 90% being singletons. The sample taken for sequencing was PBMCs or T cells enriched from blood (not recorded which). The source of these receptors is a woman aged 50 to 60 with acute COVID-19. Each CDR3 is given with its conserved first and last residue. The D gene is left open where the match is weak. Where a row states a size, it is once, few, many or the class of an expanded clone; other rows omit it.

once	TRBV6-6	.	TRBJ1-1	CASSYDSPNTEAFF	TGTGCCAGCAGTTACGACAGCCCGAACACTGAAGCTTTCTTT
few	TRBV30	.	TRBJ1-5	CAWSRGVGRNQPQHF	TGTGCCTGGAGTAGAGGAGTGGGGCGCAATCAGCCCCAGCATTTT
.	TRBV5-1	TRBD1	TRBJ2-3	CASSLSGQGADTQYF	TGCGCCAGCAGCTTATCGGGACAGGGCGCAGATACGCAGTATTTT
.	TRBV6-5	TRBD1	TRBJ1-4	CASRDRGSTNEKLFF	TGTGCCAGCAGGGACAGGGGGTCAACTAATGAAAAACTGTTTTTT
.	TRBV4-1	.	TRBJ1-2	CASSQAGRSMDYGYTF	TGCGCCAGCAGCCAAGCTGGGAGAAGCATGGACTATGGCTACACCTTC
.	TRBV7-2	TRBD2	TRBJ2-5	CASSLASGLAGGQETQYF	TGTGCCAGCAGCTTAGCCTCCGGGCTAGCGGGGGGTCAAGAGACCCAGTACTTC
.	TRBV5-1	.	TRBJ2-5	CASSLMGRGNQETQYF	TGCGCCAGCAGCTTGATGGGCAGGGGAAACCAAGAGACCCAGTACTTC
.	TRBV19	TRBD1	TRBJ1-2	CASSMTGVRGYTF	TGTGCCAGTAGTATGACAGGGGTGAGGGGCTACACCTTC
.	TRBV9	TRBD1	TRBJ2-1	CASSVGTGVPVLYNEQFF	TGTGCCAGCAGCGTCGGGACAGGGGTCCCCGTTTTGTACAATGAGCAGTTCTTC
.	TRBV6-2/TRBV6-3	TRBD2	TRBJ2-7	CASSRLAGEQYF	TGTGCCAGCAGTCGACTAGCCGGCGAGCAGTACTTC
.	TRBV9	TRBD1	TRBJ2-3	CASSVAQGVSTDTQYF	TGTGCCAGCAGCGTAGCACAGGGGGTGAGCACAGATACGCAGTATTTT
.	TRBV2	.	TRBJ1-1	CAGQREADTEAFF	TGTGCCGGCCAGAGGGAGGCGGACACTGAAGCTTTCTTT
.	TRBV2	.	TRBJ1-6	CASNSDSNSPLHF	TGTGCCAGCAATTCGGACAGTAATTCACCCCTCCACTTT
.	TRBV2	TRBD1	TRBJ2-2	CASSEVGTVNTGELFF	TGTGCCAGCAGTGAAGTGGGGACAGTCAACACCGGGGAGCTGTTTTTT
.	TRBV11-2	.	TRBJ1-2	CASSLGGDYGYTF	TGTGCCAGCAGCTTAGGAGGAGACTATGGCTACACCTTC
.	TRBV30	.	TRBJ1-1	CAWSVWGGTEAFF	TGTGCCTGGAGTGTATGGGGAGGCACTGAAGCTTTCTTT
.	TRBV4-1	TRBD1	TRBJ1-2	CASSPPGQGERNYGYTF	TGCGCCAGCAGCCCCCCGGGACAGGGGGAAAGGAACTATGGCTACACCTTC
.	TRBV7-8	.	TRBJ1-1	CASSPQGHYSEAFF	TGTGCCAGCAGCCCCCAGGGACATTATTCTGAAGCTTTCTTT
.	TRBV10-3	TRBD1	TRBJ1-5	CAISARTGDQPQHF	TGTGCCATCAGTGCCCGGACAGGGGATCAGCCCCAGCATTTT
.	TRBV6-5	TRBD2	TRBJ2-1	CASSSGLAGAEQFF	TGTGCCAGCAGTTCGGGACTAGCGGGGGCTGAGCAGTTCTTC
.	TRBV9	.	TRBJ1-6	CASSVGGASPLHF	TGTGCCAGCAGCGTTGGAGGGGCTTCACCCCTCCACTTT
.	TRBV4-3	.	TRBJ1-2	CASSPNGGEANYGYTF	TGCGCCAGCAGCCCCAATGGCGGGGAAGCTAACTATGGCTACACCTTC
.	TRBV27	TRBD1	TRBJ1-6	CASSSRMKTGVFVNSPLHF	TGTGCCAGCAGCTCCCGAATGAAAACAGGGGTTTTTGTTAATTCACCCCTCCACTTT
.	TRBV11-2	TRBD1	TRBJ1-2	CASSLDWDRGPLGYTF	TGTGCCAGCAGCTTAGATTGGGACAGGGGACCCCTTGGCTACACCTTC
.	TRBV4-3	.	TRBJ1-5	CASSQDWRAGYQPQHF	TGCGCCAGCAGCCAAGATTGGAGGGCTGGGTATCAGCCCCAGCATTTT
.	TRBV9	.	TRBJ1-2	CASSPGGGTDYGYTF	TGTGCCAGCAGCCCCGGGGGAGGTACGGACTATGGCTACACCTTC
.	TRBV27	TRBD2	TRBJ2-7	CASGLGSGRSYEQYF	TGTGCCAGTGGCTTGGGTAGCGGGCGATCCTACGAGCAGTACTTC
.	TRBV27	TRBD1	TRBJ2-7	CASSIRTGGRDEQYF	TGTGCCAGCAGTATTCGGACAGGGGGTAGGGACGAGCAGTACTTC
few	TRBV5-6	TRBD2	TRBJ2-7	CASSLGLAGSQHF	TGTGCCAGCAGCTTGGGGTTAGCGGGGTCTCAGCACTTC
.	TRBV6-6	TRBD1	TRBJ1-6	CASSPDRGAYNSPLHF	TGTGCCAGCAGTCCGGACAGGGGGGCCTATAATTCACCCCTCCACTTT
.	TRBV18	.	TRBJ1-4	CASSLGQAPEKLFF	TGTGCCAGCTCACTAGGCCAGGCCCCTGAAAAACTGTTTTTT
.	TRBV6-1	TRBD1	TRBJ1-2	CASSEQGEYGYTF	TGTGCCAGCAGTGAACAGGGGGAATATGGCTACACCTTC
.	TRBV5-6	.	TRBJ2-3	CASSLVGRGADTQYF	TGTGCCAGCAGCTTGGTCGGCCGGGGAGCAGATACGCAGTATTTT
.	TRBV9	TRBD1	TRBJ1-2	CASSEGGQGNYGYTF	TGTGCCAGCAGCGAGGGGGGACAGGGTAACTATGGCTACACCTTC
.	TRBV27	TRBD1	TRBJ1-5	CASRPETGRPGQPQHF	TGTGCCAGCAGACCAGAGACAGGGAGGCCTGGTCAGCCCCAGCATTTT
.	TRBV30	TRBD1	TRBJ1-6	CAWSPDRGDSPLHF	TGTGCCTGGAGTCCCGACAGGGGAGATTCACCCCTCCACTTT
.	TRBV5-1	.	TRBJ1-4	CASSSGNGDFSEKLFF	TGCGCCAGCAGCTCGGGAAACGGGGATTTTTCGGAAAAACTGTTTTTT
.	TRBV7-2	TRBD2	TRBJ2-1	CASTPGTIRYNEQFF	TGTGCCAGCACCCCGGGGACTATTCGCTACAATGAGCAGTTCTTC
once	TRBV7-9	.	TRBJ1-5	CASSLTENQPQHF	TGTGCCAGCAGCTTAACAGAGAATCAGCCCCAGCATTTT
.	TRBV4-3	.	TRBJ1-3	CASSQEIRNTIYF	TGCGCCAGCAGCCAAGAAATTCGGAACACCATATATTTT
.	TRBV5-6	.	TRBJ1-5	CASSLTRGEGNQPQHF	TGTGCCAGCAGCTTGACCCGCGGGGAGGGCAATCAGCCCCAGCATTTT
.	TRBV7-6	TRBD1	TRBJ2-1	CASSYRSGTGTHEQFF	TGTGCCAGCAGCTATAGGTCCGGGACAGGCACTCATGAGCAGTTCTTC
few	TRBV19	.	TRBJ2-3	CASSIGATDTQYF	TGTGCCAGTAGTATTGGGGCCACAGATACGCAGTATTTT
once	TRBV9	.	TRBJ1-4	CASSARGGTNEKLFF	TGTGCCAGCAGCGCTAGGGGTGGCACTAATGAAAAACTGTTTTTT
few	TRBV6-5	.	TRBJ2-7	CASSFHLTGTSYEQYF	TGTGCCAGCAGTTTCCATTTGACAGGTACCTCCTACGAGCAGTACTTC
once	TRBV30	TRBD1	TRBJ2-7	CAWSRGQGAAYEQYF	TGTGCCTGGAGTCGGGGACAGGGGGCTGCCTACGAGCAGTACTTC
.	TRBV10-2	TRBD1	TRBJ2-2	CASSNLGQGDTGELFF	TGCGCCAGCAGTAATCTCGGACAGGGCGATACCGGGGAGCTGTTTTTT
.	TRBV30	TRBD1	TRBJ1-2	CAWSLDRVLYGYTF	TGTGCCTGGAGCCTGGACAGGGTCCTCTATGGCTACACCTTC
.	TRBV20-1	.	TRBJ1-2	CSASPPGLSGYTF	TGCAGTGCTAGTCCTCCAGGCCTCTCTGGCTACACCTTC
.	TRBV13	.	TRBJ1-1	CASSLPQSYTEAFF	TGTGCCAGCAGCTTACCACAGAGCTACACTGAAGCTTTCTTT
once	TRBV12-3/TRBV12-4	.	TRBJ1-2	CASRGTNYGYTF	TGTGCCAGCAGGGGGACAAACTATGGCTACACCTTC
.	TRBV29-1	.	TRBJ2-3	CSVHAGGHTQYF	TGCAGCGTCCACGCAGGGGGGCATACGCAGTATTTT
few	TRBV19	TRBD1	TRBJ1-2	CASSDRVNYGYTF	TGTGCCAGTAGCGACAGGGTGAACTATGGCTACACCTTC
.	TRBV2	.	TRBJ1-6	CASSITGSSPLHF	TGTGCCAGCAGTATAACAGGGAGTTCACCCCTCCACTTT
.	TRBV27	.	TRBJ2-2	CASSSGVGGELFF	TGTGCCAGCAGTTCGGGGGTCGGCGGGGAGCTGTTTTTT
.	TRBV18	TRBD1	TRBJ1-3	CASSPGGQVDGNTIYF	TGTGCCAGCTCACCAGGGGGACAGGTCGATGGAAACACCATATATTTT
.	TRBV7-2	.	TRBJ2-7	CASSLVAYEQYF	TGTGCCAGCAGCTTAGTAGCCTACGAGCAGTACTTC
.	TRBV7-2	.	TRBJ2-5	CASRRKIQGLETQYF	TGTGCCAGCAGACGTAAAATACAGGGTTTGGAGACCCAGTACTTC
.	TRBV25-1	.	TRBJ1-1	CASSEYVAGNTEAFF	TGTGCCAGCAGTGAATACGTGGCAGGGAACACTGAAGCTTTCTTT